These 25 T cell receptor beta chains originate from one sample sequenced in a study of patients and donors after allogeneic stem cell transplantation. TCRdb re-derived calls from the RT-PCR reads in MiXCR, one entry per CDR3 protein. The sample has 200,000 to 250,000 distinct CDR3 sequences, approximately 14% seen once. Material for sequencing was blood, either unsorted or a sorted T cell fraction (not recorded which). These receptor sequences come from a human donor who was either an allogeneic HSCT recipient or a stem cell or donor lymphocyte infusion donor (not recorded which). It is not recorded whose cells these are; they may come from a transplant donor.

This clonotype came up a few times. The V call is TRBV2, the J call TRBJ1-2; weak D call: TRBD1 (5 bases). This CDR3 has 13 amino acids. Per germline, CDR1 SNHLY and CDR2 FYNNEI. Trimming took off 2 bases at V and 6 bases at J, with 10 bases between the two ends. In DNA form, the CDR3 reads TGTGCCAGCAGTGAAAACCAGGGCGATGGCTACACCTTC. It encodes CASSENQGDGYTF.

This clonotype was seen ten or more times. This chain connects TRBV5-6 to TRBJ2-1, with a weak D call TRBD2 (6 bases). Trimming took off 1 base at V and 5 bases at J, with 13 bases between the two ends. This CDR3 has 15 residues. Germline values: CDR1 SGHDT, CDR2 YYEEEE. The CDR3 nucleotides are TGTGCCAGCAGCTTGCGGGAGCGGGCACACAATGAGCAGTTCTTC. This encodes CASSLRERAHNEQFF.

The CDR3 nucleotides are TGCGCCAGCAGCCAGGATAGGGGTTCTGGAAACACCATATATTTT. It encodes CASSQDRGSGNTIYF. The chain recombines TRBV4-3 with TRBJ1-3, with TRBD1 as a possible D gene (5 bases). Trimming took off 3 bases at V and 1 base at J, with 10 bases between the two ends. The germline V gene encodes CDR1 LGHNA and CDR2 YSLEER. This CDR3 has 15 amino acids.

This clonotype appeared a few times. The chain employs TRBV29-1 and TRBJ2-5; perhaps TRBD1 as D (7 bases). Trimming left V 6 bases short and J 5 bases short, with 16 bases between. CDR1 is SQVTM and CDR2 is ANQGSEA in the germline V gene. This CDR3 has 13 residues. The CDR3 protein is CSVGGQDWETQYF. CDR3 DNA sequence: TGCAGCGTGGGAGGACAGGACTGGGAGACCCAGTACTTC.

The rearrangement links TRBV7-8 to TRBJ2-1; the D gene is possibly TRBD2 (6 bases). Trimming took 5 bases from V and 1 from J, leaving 15 bases between them. Germline V CDR1 and CDR2: SGHVS, FQNEAQ. There are 16 residues in the CDR3. CDR3 region: CASSTESGGSYNEQFF. The CDR3 DNA reads TGTGCCAGCAGCACAGAGAGTGGGGGGTCCTACAATGAGCAGTTCTTC.

J is TRBJ2-2 and V is TRBV30, with D perhaps assigned TRBD1 or TRBD2 (5 bases each). Trimming took off 6 bases at V and 9 bases at J, with 14 bases between the two ends. The CDR3 covers 12 residues. Germline V CDR1 and CDR2: GTSNPN, SVGIG (reference sequence). Here the CDR3 reads CACGDPKRELFF. The CDR3 DNA sequence: TGTGCCTGCGGGGACCCAAAGAGGGAGCTGTTTTTT.

This clonotype was detected only a few times. The CDR3 DNA reads as TGTGCCATCAGTGCTCTCCGGGACAGTGCCTACGAGCAGTACTTC. It is translated as CAISALRDSAYEQYF. The genes are TRBV10-3 and TRBJ2-7; 7 bases match TRBD1. The CDR3 runs 15 residues. The V gene's germline CDR1 is ENHRY and CDR2 SYGVKD. V lost 4 bases to trimming and J lost 2 bases; unmatched junction nucleotides: 8.

The gene calls are TRBV4-2 and TRBJ1-1; the D is unclear. V shed 4 bases and J shed 2 bases, with 14 bases lying between them. The CDR3 covers 15 residues. Germline CDR1 reads LGHNA; CDR2 reads YNFKEQ. The CDR3 region is CASSLQATYNTEAFF. In DNA form, the CDR3 reads TGTGCCAGCAGCCTCCAAGCGACATATAACACTGAAGCTTTCTTT.

Ten or more counts support this clonotype. The chain uses TRBV10-3 and TRBJ1-3; 7 bases map to TRBD1. V shed 10 bases, J shed 7 bases, and the junction held 10 bases outside the gene matches. Per germline, CDR1 ENHRY and CDR2 SYGVKD. This CDR3 comprises 13 residues. CDR3 residues: CASTTGRGNTIYF. CDR3 DNA sequence: TGTGCCAGCACGACAGGGAGAGGGAACACCATATATTTT.

A few counts support this clonotype. The chain employs TRBV10-3 and TRBJ2-3, with D hard to call. This CDR3 has 15 residues. The V gene's germline CDR1 is ENHRY and CDR2 SYGVKD. The ends were cut back, 6 bases at V and 0 bases at J, with 13 bases in the middle. Written as DNA, the CDR3 is TGTGCCATCAGCGGTGGGCGTGCTAGCACAGATACGCAGTATTTT. Residues: CAISGGRASTDTQYF.

Ten or more counts support this clonotype. The J gene is TRBJ2-1, the V gene TRBV27; 7 bases align to TRBD2. The germline V gene encodes CDR1 MNHEY and CDR2 SMNVEV (reference sequence). This CDR3 region has 17 residues. Trimming took 3 bases from V and 8 from J; bases not matched to a gene: 16. The CDR3 is CASSFRGQRDVQYEQFF. CDR3 coding DNA: TGTGCCAGCAGTTTTAGAGGTCAGCGGGACGTTCAATATGAGCAGTTCTTC.

This clonotype was counted a few times. The gene calls are TRBV6-1 and TRBJ2-1; D may correspond to TRBD1 or TRBD2 (5 bases each). Germline-derived CDR1 and CDR2 are MNHNS and SASEGT. Trimming left V 6 bases short and J 6 bases short, with 18 bases between. The CDR3 contains 15 residues. CDR3 sequence reads: CASRSGTASSNEQFF. The CDR3 bases are TGTGCCAGCAGGTCCGGGACCGCTTCAAGCAATGAGCAGTTCTTC.

There are a few counts of this clonotype. The rearrangement uses TRBV7-9 and TRBJ2-3, with D perhaps TRBD2 (6 bases). The length of the CDR3 is 17 residues. The V gene lost 1 base and the J gene lost 4 bases, with 18 bases spanning the gap. Germline values: CDR1 SEHNR, CDR2 FQNEAQ (reference sequence). DNA of the CDR3: TGTGCCAGCAGCTTAGACCTAACTAGCTCAGGCCCAGATACGCAGTATTTT. This sequence encodes CASSLDLTSSGPDTQYF.

This clonotype was picked up a small number of times. The V call is TRBV6-1, the J call TRBJ2-7; D might be TRBD1 (5 bases). The CDR3 consists of 12 residues. From germline, CDR1 is MNHNS and CDR2 SASEGT. Trimming shortened V by 6 bases and J by 4 bases, and 10 bases separated the two germline ends. The CDR3 sequence is CASRGRAYEQYF. The CDR3 nucleotides read TGTGCCAGCAGGGGCAGGGCTTACGAGCAGTACTTC.

This clonotype was seen a handful of times. The rearrangement links TRBV7-2 to TRBJ1-1; D uncertain. The V gene's germline CDR1 is SGHTA and CDR2 FQGNSA. V was cut by 5 bases and J by 7 bases, with 14 bases left in between. This CDR3 region has 13 residues. The CDR3 DNA sequence: TGTGCCAGCAGCCAGAGGCCGCACAGTGAAGCTTTCTTT. Protein: CASSQRPHSEAFF.

This chain uses TRBV5-4 with TRBJ1-4; D perhaps matches TRBD1 (5 bases). Trimming stripped 0 bases from V and 2 bases from J, with 8 bases between. CDR3 length: 15 amino acids. Germline V gene data show CDR1 as SGHNT and CDR2 as YYREEE (reference sequence). The DNA for the CDR3 is TGTGCCAGCAGCTTGGGACAGATTACTAATGAAAAACTGTTTTTT. Encoded protein: CASSLGQITNEKLFF.

This clonotype was counted between two and nine times. The V and J genes are TRBV7-9 and TRBJ2-7, with D tentatively TRBD1 (7 bases). Trimming took 5 bases from V and 0 from J, leaving 20 bases between them. The V gene's germline CDR1 is SEHNR and CDR2 FQNEAQ (reference sequence). The CDR3 is 17 residues long. The CDR3 DNA reads as TGTGCCAGCAGCCCGACAGGGTTAGCGGACAGCTCCTACGAGCAGTACTTC. It yields the protein CASSPTGLADSSYEQYF.

The V call is TRBV6-2 or TRBV6-3, the J call TRBJ1-6; 7 bases are a match to TRBD1. The V segment lost 10 bases and the J segment 7 bases; nucleotides outside the gene matches: 13. CDR1 MNHEY and CDR2 SVGEGT come from the germline V gene. The CDR3 is 15 residues long. The CDR3 nucleotides are TGTGCCACCACCATCGAGGGACAGTACAATTCACCCCTCCACTTT. It codes for CATTIEGQYNSPLHF.

This clonotype was detected a few times. The DNA of the CDR3 is TGTGCCTGGAGTGAGAATGAAAAACTGTTTTTT. Amino acid sequence: CAWSENEKLFF. The chain combines TRBV30 with TRBJ1-4; D uncertain. Germline V CDR1 and CDR2: GTSNPN, SVGIG (reference sequence). The CDR3 is made up of 11 amino acids. V was clipped by 1 base and J by 5 bases, with 2 bases between them.

V usage is TRBV5-1 and J usage is TRBJ2-7; 10 bases fit TRBD2. Germline assignment: CDR1 SGHRS and CDR2 YFSETQ. Germline trimming cut 0 bases from V and 2 bases from J; bases unmatched to any gene: 8. The CDR3 has 17 amino acids. CDR3 protein: CASSLEGWTSGTYEQYF. The CDR3 bases are TGCGCCAGCAGCTTGGAGGGATGGACTAGCGGTACCTACGAGCAGTACTTC.

The sample holds a few counts of this clonotype. This chain links TRBV4-2 with TRBJ1-4; D not certain. Germline V gene lookup returns CDR1 LGHNA and CDR2 YNFKEQ. The CDR3 consists of 15 residues. Trimming took 2 bases from V and 3 from J, leaving 10 bases between them. CDR3 DNA: TGTGCCAGCAGCCAACGGACCGCACCTAATGAAAAACTGTTTTTT. This sequence encodes CASSQRTAPNEKLFF.

The chain couples TRBV20-1 to TRBJ2-3, with 7 bases fitting TRBD1. The CDR3 extends over 13 amino acids. Germline-derived CDR1 and CDR2 are DFQATT and SNEGSKA (reference sequence). The CDR3 loop is CSLGQDYTDTQYF. The CDR3 region has the DNA TGCAGCCTCGGACAGGATTACACAGATACGCAGTATTTT.

This clonotype was seen only a few times. The chain combines TRBV9 with TRBJ2-5, with D possibly being TRBD2 (6 bases). The germline V and J ends were trimmed by 3 bases and 1 base, with 16 bases remaining between them. Germline V gene data show CDR1 as SGDLS and CDR2 as YYNGEE. There are 16 residues in the CDR3. The CDR3 spells CASSAGSGLFQETQYF. Here the CDR3 DNA reads TGTGCCAGCAGCGCTGGGTCGGGACTCTTCCAAGAGACCCAGTACTTC.

In its sample, this clonotype was seen many times. The chain couples TRBV5-1 to TRBJ2-1, with a possible D match to TRBD2 (6 bases). Germline CDR1 reads SGHRS; CDR2 reads YFSETQ. Trimming removed 5 bases at V and 8 bases at J, with 11 bases between. The CDR3 contains 12 residues. CDR3 sequence: CASSLPSDEQFF. Written as DNA, the CDR3 is TGCGCCAGCAGTTTACCTAGCGATGAGCAGTTCTTC.

This clonotype turned up a few times. The chain employs TRBV5-1 and TRBJ1-1; D remains ambiguous. The CDR3 loop spans 14 amino acids. V lost 0 bases and J lost 1, with 7 bases in between. CDR1 and CDR2 from the germline V gene are SGHRS and YFSETQ. CDR3 residues: CASSLDAANTEAFF. In nucleotides, the CDR3 is TGCGCCAGCAGCTTGGATGCGGCGAACACTGAAGCTTTCTTT. The full variable domain, its missing parts supplied by reference TRBV5-1 and TRBJ1-1, is KAGVTQTPRYLIKTRGQQVTLSCSPISGHRSVSWYQQTPGQGLQFLFEYFSETQRNKGNFPGRFSGRQFSNSRSEMNVSTLELGDSALYLCASSLDAANTEAFFGQGTRLTVV.